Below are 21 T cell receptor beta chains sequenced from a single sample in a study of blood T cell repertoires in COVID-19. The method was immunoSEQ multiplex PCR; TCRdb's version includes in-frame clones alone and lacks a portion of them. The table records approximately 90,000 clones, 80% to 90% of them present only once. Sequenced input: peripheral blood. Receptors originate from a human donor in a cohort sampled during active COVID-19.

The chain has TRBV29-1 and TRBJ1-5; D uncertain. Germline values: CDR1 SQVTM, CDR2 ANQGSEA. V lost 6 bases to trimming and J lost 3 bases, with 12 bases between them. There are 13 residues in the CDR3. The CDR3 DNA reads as TGCAGCGTAGCGGGGAGGTCCAATCAGCCCCAGCATTTT. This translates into CSVAGRSNQPQHF.

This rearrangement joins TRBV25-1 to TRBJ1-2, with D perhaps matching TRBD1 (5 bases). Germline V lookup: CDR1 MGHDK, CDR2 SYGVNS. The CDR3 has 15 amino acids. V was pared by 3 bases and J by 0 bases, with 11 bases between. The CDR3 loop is CASSDTGLANYGYTF. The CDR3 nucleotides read TGTGCCAGCAGTGATACAGGCCTAGCTAACTATGGCTACACCTTC.

This chain's CDR3 is CASSLQGQDSGANVLTF. The CDR3 nucleotides are TGTGCCAGCAGTCTCCAGGGACAGGACTCTGGGGCCAACGTCCTGACTTTC. The chain recombines TRBV27 with TRBJ2-6; 8 positions agree with TRBD1. CDR1 is MNHEY, CDR2 SMNVEV, per germline (reference sequence). With V trimmed by 5 bases and J by 0 bases, 6 bases remained unmatched. The CDR3 spans 17 residues. Supplemented by reference TRBV27 and TRBJ2-6, the full variable domain reads EAQVTQNPRYLITVTGKKLTVTCSQNMNHEYMSWYRQDPGLGLRQIYYSMNVEVTDKGDVPEGYKVSRKEKRNFPLILESPSPNQTSLYFCASSLQGQDSGANVLTFGAGSRLTVL.

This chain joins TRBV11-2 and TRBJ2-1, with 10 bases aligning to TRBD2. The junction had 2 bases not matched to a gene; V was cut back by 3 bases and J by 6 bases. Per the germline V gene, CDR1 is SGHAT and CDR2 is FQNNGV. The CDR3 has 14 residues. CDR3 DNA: TGTGCCAGCAGCTTTAGCGGGGGGTTCAATGAGCAGTTCTTC. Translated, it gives CASSFSGGFNEQFF.

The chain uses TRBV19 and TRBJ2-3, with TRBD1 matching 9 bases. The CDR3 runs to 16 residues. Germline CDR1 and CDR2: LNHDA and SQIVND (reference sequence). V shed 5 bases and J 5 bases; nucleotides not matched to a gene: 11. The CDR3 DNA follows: TGTGCCAGTAGTGCAGGGACAGGGCCCAAGGGAGATACGCAGTATTTT. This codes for CASSAGTGPKGDTQYF. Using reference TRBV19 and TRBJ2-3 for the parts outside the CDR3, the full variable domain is DGGITQSPKYLFRKEGQNVTLSCEQNLNHDAMYWYRQDPGQGLRLIYYSQIVNDFQKGDIAEGYSVSREKKESFPLTVTSAQKNPTAFYLCASSAGTGPKGDTQYFGPGTRLTVL.

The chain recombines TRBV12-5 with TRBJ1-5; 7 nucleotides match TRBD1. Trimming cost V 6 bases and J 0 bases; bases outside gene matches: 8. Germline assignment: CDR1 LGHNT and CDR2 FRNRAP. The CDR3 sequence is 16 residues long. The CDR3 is CASGESRGDSNQPQHF. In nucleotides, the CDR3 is TGTGCTAGTGGGGAAAGCAGGGGGGATAGCAATCAGCCCCAGCATTTT.

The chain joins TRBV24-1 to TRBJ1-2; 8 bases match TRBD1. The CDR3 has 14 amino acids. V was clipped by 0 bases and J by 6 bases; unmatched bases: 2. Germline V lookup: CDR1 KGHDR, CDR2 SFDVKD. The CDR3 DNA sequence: TGTGCCACCAGTGATTTGCCGGACAGGGATGGCTACACCTTC. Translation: CATSDLPDRDGYTF.

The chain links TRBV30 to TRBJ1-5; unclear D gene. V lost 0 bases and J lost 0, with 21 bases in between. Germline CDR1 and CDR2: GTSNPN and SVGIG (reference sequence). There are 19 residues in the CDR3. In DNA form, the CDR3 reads TGTGCCTGGAGTGTCGCTGAAGGGAGCGGTCACTATAGCAATCAGCCCCAGCATTTT. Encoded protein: CAWSVAEGSGHYSNQPQHF.

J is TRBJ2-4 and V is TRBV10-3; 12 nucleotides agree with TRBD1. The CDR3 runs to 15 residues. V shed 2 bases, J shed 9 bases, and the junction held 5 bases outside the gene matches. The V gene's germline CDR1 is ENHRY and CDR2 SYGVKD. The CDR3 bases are TGTGCCATCAGTGAGCCGGGACAGGGGGCCTTCATTCAGTACTTC. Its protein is CAISEPGQGAFIQYF.

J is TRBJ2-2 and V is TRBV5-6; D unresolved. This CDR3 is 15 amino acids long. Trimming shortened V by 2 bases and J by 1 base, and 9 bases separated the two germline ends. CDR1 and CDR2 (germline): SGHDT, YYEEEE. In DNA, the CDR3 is TGTGCCAGCAGCTTTGGGCTGGGGAACACCGGGGAGCTGTTTTTT. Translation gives CASSFGLGNTGELFF.

CDR3 region: CASSFPGVNTEAFF. CDR3 DNA: TGTGCCAGCAGTTTTCCGGGAGTGAACACTGAAGCTTTCTTT. The V call is TRBV6-2 or TRBV6-3, the J call TRBJ1-1; D remains unclear. The CDR3 is 14 residues long. Germline CDR1 is MNHEY and CDR2 is SVGEGT. V was trimmed by 4 bases and J by 0 bases, leaving 9 bases between them.

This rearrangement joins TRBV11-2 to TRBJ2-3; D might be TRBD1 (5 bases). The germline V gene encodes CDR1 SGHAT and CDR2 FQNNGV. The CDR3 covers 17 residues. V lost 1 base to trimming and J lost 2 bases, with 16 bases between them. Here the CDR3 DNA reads TGTGCCAGCAGCTTAGGGACAAACACTGACCTCACAGATACGCAGTATTTT. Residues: CASSLGTNTDLTDTQYF.

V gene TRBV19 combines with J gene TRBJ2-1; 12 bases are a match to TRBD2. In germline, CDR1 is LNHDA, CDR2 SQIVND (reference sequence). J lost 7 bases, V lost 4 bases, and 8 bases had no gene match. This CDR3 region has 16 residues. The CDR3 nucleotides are TGTGCCAGTAGTAGCAAGACTAGCGGGGGTGGGAATGAGCAGTTCTTC. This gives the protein CASSSKTSGGGNEQFF.

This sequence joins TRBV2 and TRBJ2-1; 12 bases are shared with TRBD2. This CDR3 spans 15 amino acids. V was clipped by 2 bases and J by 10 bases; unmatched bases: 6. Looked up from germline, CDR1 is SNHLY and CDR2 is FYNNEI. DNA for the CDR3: TGTGCCAGCAGTGAAATGGCTAGCGGGGGGGTGGAGCAGTTCTTC. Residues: CASSEMASGGVEQFF.

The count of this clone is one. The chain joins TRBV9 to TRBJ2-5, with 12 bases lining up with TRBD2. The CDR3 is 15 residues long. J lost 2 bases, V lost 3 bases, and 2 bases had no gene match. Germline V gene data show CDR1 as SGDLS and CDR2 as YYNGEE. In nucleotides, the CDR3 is TGTGCCAGCAGCGCTACTAGCGGGGGGCAAGAGACCCAGTACTTC. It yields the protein CASSATSGGQETQYF.

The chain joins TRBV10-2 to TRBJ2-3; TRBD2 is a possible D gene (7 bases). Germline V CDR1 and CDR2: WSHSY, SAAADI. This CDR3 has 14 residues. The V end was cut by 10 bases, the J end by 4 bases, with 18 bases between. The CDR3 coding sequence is TGCGCCACCAAAGGGGGGGGGCTCGCAGATACGCAGTATTTT. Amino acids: CATKGGGLADTQYF.

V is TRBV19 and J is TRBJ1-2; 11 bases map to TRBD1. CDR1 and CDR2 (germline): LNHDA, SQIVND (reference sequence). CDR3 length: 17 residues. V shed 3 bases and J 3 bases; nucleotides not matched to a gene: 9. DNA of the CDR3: TGTGCCAGTAGTATCAGAGGGGGGACAGGGGGTCACTATGGCTACACCTTC. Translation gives CASSIRGGTGGHYGYTF.

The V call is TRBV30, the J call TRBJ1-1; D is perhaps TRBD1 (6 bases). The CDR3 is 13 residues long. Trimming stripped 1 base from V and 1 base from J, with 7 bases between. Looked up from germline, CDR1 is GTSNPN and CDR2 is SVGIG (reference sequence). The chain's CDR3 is CAWSAQGNTEAFF. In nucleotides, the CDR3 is TGTGCCTGGAGTGCACAGGGGAACACTGAAGCTTTCTTT.

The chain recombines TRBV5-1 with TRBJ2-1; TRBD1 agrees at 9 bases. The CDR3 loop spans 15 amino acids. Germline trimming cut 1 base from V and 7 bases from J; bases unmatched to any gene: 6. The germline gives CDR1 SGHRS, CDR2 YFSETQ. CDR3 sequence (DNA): TGCGCCAGCAGCTTGTTGGGGGACAGGGTAAATGAGCAGTTCTTC. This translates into CASSLLGDRVNEQFF.

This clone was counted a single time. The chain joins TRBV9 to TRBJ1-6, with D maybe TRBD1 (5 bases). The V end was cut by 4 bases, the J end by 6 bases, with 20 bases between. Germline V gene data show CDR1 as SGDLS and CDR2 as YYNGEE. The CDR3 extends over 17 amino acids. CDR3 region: CASSPSTRGFGNSPLHF. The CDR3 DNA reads TGTGCCAGCAGCCCCTCGACCCGGGGGTTCGGTAATTCACCCCTCCACTTT.

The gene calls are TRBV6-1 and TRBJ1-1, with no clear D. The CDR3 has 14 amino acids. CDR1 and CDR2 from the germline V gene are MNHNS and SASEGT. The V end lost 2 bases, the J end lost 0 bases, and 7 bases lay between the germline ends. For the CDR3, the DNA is TGTGCCAGCAGTGAATTACAGATGAACACTGAAGCTTTCTTT. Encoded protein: CASSELQMNTEAFF.